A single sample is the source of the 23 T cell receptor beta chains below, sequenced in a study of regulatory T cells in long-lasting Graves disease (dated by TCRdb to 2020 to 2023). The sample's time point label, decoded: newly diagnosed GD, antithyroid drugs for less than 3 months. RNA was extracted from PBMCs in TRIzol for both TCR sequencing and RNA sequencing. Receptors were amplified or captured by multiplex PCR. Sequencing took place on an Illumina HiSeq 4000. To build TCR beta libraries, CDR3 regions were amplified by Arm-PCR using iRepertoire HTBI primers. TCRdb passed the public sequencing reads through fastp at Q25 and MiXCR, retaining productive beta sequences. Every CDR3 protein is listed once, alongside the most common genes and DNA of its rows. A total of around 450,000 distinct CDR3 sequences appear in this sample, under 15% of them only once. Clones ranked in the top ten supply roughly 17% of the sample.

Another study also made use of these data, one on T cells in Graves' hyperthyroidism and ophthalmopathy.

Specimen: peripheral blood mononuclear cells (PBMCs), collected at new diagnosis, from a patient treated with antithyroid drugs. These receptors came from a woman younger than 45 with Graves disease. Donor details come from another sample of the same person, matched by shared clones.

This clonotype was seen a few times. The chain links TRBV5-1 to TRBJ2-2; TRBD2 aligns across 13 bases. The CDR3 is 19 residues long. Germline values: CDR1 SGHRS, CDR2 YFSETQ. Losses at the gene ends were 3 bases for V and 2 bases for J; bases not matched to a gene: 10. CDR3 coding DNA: TGCGCCAGCAGCTATCCCGGGACTAGCGGGACCGTCAACACCGGGGAGCTGTTTTTT. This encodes CASSYPGTSGTVNTGELFF.

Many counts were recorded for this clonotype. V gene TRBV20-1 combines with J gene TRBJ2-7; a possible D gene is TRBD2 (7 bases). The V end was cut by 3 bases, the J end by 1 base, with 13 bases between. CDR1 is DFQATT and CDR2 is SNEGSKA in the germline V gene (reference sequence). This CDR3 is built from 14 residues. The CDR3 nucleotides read TGCAGTGCTAGTAAGGGGGGGGGATCCTACGAGCAGTACTTC. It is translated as CSASKGGGSYEQYF.

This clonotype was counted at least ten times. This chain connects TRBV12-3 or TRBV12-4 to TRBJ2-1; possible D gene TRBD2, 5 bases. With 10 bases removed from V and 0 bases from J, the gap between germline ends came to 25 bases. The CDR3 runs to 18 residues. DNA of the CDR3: TGTGCCACCTGGGGAAGGGCCGGTCCTGGGAGCTCCTACAATGAGCAGTTCTTC. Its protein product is CATWGRAGPGSSYNEQFF.

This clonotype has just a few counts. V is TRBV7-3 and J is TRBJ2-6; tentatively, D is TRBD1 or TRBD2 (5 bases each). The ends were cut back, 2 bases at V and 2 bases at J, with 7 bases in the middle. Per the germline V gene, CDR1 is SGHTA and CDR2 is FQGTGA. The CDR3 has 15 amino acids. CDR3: CASSLGGTGANVLTF. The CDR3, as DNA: TGTGCCAGCAGCTTAGGGGGAACTGGGGCCAACGTCCTGACTTTC.

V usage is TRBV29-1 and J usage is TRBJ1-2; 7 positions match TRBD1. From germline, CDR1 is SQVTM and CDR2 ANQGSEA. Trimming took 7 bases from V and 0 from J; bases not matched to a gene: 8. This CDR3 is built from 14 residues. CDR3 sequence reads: CSATRDSPNYGYTF. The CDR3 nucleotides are TGCAGCGCTACAAGGGACAGTCCTAACTATGGCTACACCTTC.

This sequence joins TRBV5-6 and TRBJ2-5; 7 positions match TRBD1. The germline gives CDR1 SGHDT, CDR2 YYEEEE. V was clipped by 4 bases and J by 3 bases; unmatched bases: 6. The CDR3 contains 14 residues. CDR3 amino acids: CASSPRDRKETQYF. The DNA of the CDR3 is TGTGCCAGCAGCCCCCGGGACAGAAAAGAGACCCAGTACTTC.

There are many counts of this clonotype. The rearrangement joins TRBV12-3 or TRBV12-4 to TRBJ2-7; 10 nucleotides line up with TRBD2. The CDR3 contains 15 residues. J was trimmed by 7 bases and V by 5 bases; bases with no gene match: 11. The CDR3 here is CASSPKLAGVSEQYF. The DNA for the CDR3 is TGTGCCAGCAGTCCAAAGCTAGCGGGAGTAAGTGAGCAGTACTTC.

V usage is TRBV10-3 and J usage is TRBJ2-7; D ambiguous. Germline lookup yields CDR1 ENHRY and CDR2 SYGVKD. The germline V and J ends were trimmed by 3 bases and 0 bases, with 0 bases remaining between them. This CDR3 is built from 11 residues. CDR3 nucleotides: TGTGCCATCAGTGACTCCTACGAGCAGTACTTC. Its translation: CAISDSYEQYF.

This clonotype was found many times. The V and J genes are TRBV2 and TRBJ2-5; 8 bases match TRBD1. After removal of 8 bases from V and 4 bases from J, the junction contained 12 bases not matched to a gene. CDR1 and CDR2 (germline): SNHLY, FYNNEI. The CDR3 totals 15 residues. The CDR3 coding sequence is TGTGCCAGCTGGACAGGGACAATTACTAGAGAGACCCAGTACTTC. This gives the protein CASWTGTITRETQYF.

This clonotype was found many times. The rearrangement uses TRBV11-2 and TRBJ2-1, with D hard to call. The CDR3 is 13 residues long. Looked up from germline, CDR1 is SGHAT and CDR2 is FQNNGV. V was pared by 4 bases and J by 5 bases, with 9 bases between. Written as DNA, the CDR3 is TGTGCCAGCAGCTCTAGGGCAGACAATGAGCAGTTCTTC. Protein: CASSSRADNEQFF.

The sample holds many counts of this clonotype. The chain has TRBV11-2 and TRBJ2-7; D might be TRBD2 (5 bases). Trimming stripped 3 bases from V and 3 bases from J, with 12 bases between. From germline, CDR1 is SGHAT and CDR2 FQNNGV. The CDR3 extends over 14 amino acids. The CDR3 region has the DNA TGTGCCAGCAGCTTGGGCGGCGGAGGCTACGAGCAGTACTTC. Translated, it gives CASSLGGGGYEQYF.

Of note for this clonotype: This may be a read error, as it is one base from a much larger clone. The CDR3 DNA reads TGTGCCAGCAGTTCACAGGGTACTAGGGAAAAACCGTTTTTT. Residues: CASSSQGTREKPFF. The chain couples TRBV27 to TRBJ1-4; a weak D match, TRBD1 (6 bases). Germline-derived CDR1 and CDR2 are MNHEY and SMNVEV (reference sequence). The length of the CDR3 is 14 residues.

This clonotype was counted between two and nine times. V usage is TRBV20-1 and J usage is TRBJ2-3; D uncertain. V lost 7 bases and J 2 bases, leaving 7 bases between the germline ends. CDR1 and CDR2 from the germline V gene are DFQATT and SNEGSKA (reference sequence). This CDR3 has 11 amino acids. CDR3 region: CSGPLTDTQYF. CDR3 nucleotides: TGCAGTGGGCCCCTCACAGATACGCAGTATTTT.

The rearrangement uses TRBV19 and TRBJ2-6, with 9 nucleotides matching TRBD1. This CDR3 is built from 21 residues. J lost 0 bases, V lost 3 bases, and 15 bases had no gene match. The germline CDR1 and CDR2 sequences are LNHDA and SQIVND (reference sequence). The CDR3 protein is CASSIGPGTGFELSGANVLTF. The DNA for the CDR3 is TGTGCCAGTAGTATCGGTCCCGGGACAGGGTTTGAACTCTCTGGGGCCAACGTCCTGACTTTC.

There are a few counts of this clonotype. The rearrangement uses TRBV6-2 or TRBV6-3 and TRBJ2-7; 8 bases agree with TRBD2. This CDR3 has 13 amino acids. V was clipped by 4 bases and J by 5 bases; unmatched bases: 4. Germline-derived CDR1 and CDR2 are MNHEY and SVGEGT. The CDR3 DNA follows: TGTGCCAGCAGTTCCCGGGGGGGGAACGAGCAGTACTTC. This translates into CASSSRGGNEQYF.

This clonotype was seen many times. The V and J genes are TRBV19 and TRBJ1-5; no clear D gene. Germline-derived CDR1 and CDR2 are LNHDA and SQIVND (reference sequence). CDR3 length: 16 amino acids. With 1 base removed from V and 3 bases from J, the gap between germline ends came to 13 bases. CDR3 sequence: CASSIGQWEYNQPQHF. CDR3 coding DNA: TGTGCCAGTAGTATAGGCCAGTGGGAGTACAATCAGCCCCAGCATTTT.

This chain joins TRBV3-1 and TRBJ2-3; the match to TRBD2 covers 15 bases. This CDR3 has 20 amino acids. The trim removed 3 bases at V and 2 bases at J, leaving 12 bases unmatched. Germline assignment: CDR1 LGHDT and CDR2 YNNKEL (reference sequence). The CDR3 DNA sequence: TGTGCCAGCAGCCATCCCTGGACTAGCGGGAGGGCCGGGGCCACAGATACGCAGTATTTT. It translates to CASSHPWTSGRAGATDTQYF.

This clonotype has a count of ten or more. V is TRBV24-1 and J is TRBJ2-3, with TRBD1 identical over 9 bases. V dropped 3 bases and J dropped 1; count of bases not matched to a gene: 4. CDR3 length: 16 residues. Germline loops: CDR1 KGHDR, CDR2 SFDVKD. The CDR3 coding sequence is TGTGCCACCAGTGATCCGGACAGGGGCCGCACAGATACGCAGTATTTT. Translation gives CATSDPDRGRTDTQYF.

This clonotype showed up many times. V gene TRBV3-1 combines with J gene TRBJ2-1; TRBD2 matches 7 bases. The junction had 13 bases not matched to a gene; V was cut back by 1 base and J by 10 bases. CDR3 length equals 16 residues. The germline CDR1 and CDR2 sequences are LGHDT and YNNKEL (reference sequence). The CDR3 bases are TGTGCCAGCAGCCAAGGGTGGGAGGGCCCGAGTAGAGAGCAGTTCTTC. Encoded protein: CASSQGWEGPSREQFF.

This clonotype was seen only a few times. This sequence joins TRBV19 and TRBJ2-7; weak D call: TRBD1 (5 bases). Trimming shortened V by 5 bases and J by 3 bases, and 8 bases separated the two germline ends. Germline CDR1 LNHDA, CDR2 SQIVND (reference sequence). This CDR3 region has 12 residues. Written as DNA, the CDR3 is TGTGCCAGTAGTGCGGACAACTACGAGCAGTACTTC. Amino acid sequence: CASSADNYEQYF.

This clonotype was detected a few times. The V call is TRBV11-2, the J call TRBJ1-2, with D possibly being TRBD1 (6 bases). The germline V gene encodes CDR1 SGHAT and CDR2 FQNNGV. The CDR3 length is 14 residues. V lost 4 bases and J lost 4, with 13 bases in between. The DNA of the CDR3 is TGTGCCAGCAGCTCGTTACAGGGCTTCTATGGCTACACCTTC. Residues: CASSSLQGFYGYTF.

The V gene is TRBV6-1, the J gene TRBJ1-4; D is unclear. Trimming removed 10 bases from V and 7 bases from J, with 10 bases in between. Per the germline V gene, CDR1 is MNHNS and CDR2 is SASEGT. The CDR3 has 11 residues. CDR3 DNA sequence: TGTGCCATCCAGACGGGTGAAAAACTGTTTTTT. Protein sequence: CAIQTGEKLFF.

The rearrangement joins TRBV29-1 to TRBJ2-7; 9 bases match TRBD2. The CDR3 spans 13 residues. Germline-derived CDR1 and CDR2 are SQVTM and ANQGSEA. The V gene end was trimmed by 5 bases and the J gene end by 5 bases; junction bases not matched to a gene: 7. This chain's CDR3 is CSVWLAGINEQYF. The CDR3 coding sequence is TGCAGCGTTTGGCTAGCGGGAATCAACGAGCAGTACTTC.